This T cell receptor (beta chain) was retrieved from a study of T cell responses to AZD1222 COVID-19 vaccine. Germline CDR1 reads SGHTA; CDR2 reads FQGNSA. Trimming took off 4 bases at V and 0 bases at J, with 4 bases between the two ends. The CDR3 is 13 amino acids. Profiled with immunoSEQ multiplex PCR; TCRdb holds only in-frame clones, not every one. The table lists 90,000 to 110,000 clones, approximately 86% of them singletons. This receptor was obtained from an adult in good health. Sequenced material: peripheral blood, taken on day 0 of AZD1222 vaccination. This sequence joins TRBV7-2 and TRBJ1-5; D is uncertain. CDR3 loop: CASSSYSNQPQHF. The CDR3 DNA reads as TGTGCCAGCAGCTCCTATAGCAATCAGCCCCAGCATTTT.